This TCR beta chain derives from a study of regulatory T cells in long-lasting Graves disease. Time point here: persistent/refractory GD, antithyroid drugs over 5 years with positive TRAb. With RNA extracted from PBMCs as input, the TCR library was made. A roughly 8.7-milliliter sample of peripheral blood was drawn into EDTA tubes. Germline CDR1 LNHDA, CDR2 SQIVND (reference sequence). The CDR3 totals 15 residues. Between the trimmed V and J ends, which lost 3 bases and 1 base, there was a span of 13 bases. According to the study, TCR beta libraries were built with iRepertoire HTBI primers and CDR3-region Arm-PCR. TCRdb analysed the multiplex PCR reads with MiXCR anew, one entry per CDR3 protein. The table has around 400,000 distinct CDR3 sequences, 23% seen once.

The chain joins TRBV19 to TRBJ2-7; the D call may be TRBD1 or TRBD2 (5 bases each). The source material was peripheral blood mononuclear cells (PBMCs), sampled when the disease was refractory, from a patient treated with antithyroid drugs. The receptor's source is a woman in her thirties or forties with Graves disease. The CDR3 loop reads CASSITGRRSYEQYF. The CDR3 nucleotides read TGTGCCAGTAGTATTACGGGACGGAGGTCCTACGAGCAGTACTTC.